The 5 T cell receptor beta chains listed next were all sequenced from one sample in a study of breast tumors, draining lymph nodes, adjacent tissues. Samples came from axillary lymph nodes draining the breast cancer. TCRdb re-analysed the multiplex PCR reads in MiXCR, keeping a single row per CDR3 protein. This sample has 85,000 to 130,000 distinct CDR3 sequences, with around 30% found just once. The sequencing input was axillary lymph node tissue. The source of these receptors is a female donor with breast cancer. Some clones in this sample may be carry-over from other donors' samples.

This clonotype has ten or more counts. This sequence may be a read error, since a much larger clone differs from it by one base. The chain employs TRBV7-9 and TRBJ2-5; 9 bases are a match to TRBD1. The CDR3 consists of 15 residues. Germline loops: CDR1 SEHNR, CDR2 FQNEAQ (reference sequence). This CDR3 reads CASSAPGTGRETQHF. In nucleotides, the CDR3 is TGTGCCAGCAGCGCCCCCGGGACAGGGAGGGAGACCCAGCACTTC.

This clonotype has at least ten counts. This chain uses TRBV20-1 with TRBJ2-7, with 9 nucleotides matching TRBD1. J was trimmed by 3 bases and V by 3 bases; bases with no gene match: 12. The CDR3 runs 16 residues. Germline values: CDR1 DFQATT, CDR2 SNEGSKA (reference sequence). In DNA, the CDR3 is TGCAGTGCTAGGAAGGAATGGGACAGGGTGGTCTACGAGCAGTACTTC. The encoded protein is CSARKEWDRVVYEQYF.

The chain carries TRBV11-2 and TRBJ2-5, with TRBD2 identical over 10 bases. V trimming: 5 bases; J trimming: 4 bases; junction bases outside the gene matches: 4. The CDR3 is made up of 14 amino acids. Germline CDR1 and CDR2: SGHAT and FQNNGV. CDR3 sequence: CASSPSGSVETQYF. CDR3 coding DNA: TGTGCCAGCAGCCCTAGCGGGAGTGTAGAGACCCAGTACTTC.

As concerns this clonotype: The conserved phenylalanine or tryptophan is not found at the CDR3 terminus, so this likely reflects a read error. No DNA is shown, since the ends of the CDR3 on it are uncertain; the CDR3 is the one TCRdb lists. The gene calls are TRBV6-4 and TRBJ1-2; the table assigns TRBD1, which was not confirmed against the DNA. From its first to its last residue, the CDR3 has 14 amino acids. CDR1 is MRHNA and CDR2 is SNTAGT in the germline V gene. CDR3 region: CASSGQGFPMATQS.

This clonotype was detected many times. The chain uses TRBV20-1 and TRBJ2-1; 9 bases agree with TRBD1. Trimming at V came to 5 bases and at J to 8 bases, leaving 4 bases not matched to a gene. The length of the CDR3 is 12 residues. The germline CDR1 and CDR2 sequences are DFQATT and SNEGSKA (reference sequence). In DNA form, the CDR3 reads TGCAGTGCTCTACAGGGGGCACATGAGCAGTTCTTC. As protein: CSALQGAHEQFF.